A single T cell receptor beta chain is shown here with its context. The antigen remains unidentified. Sample-barcoded 5' priming and a J-beta primer mix drove a second PCR of about 6 to 12 cycles. TCRdb ran MiXCR on the 5' RACE reads and lists one entry per CDR3 protein. The top ten hold 23% of the sample, which has 1,800,000 or so distinct CDR3 sequences, about 39% seen once. The CDR3 is 17 residues long. V lost 1 base and J lost 0, with 15 bases in between. Looked up from germline, CDR1 is SGHTA and CDR2 is FQGNSA. This sample is drawn from a study of blood T cells in healthy people across ages. Study results and caveats: Diversity was estimated from one million T cells, and these estimates were considered underestimates.

The rearrangement links TRBV7-2 to TRBJ1-2; D gene uncertain. Sequencing was carried out using blood. This sequence was found in a human donor in good health. CDR3 nucleotide sequence: TGTGCCAGCAGCTTAGGTCCATTCAACTTAGCTAACTATGGCTACACCTTC. This encodes CASSLGPFNLANYGYTF.